This entry features one T cell receptor beta chain sequence. In the original processing: Amplifying reference gene primers gave estimates of nucleated cell counts. Data came from immunoSEQ multiplex PCR; TCRdb stores just in-frame clones and leaves some out. Clone size and the V and J calls come from that table; the DNA yielded D and trimming. The sample lists hundreds of thousands of clones; 86% were seen once. The data originate from a study of blood T cell repertoires in COVID-19. The CDR3 spans 12 residues. J gave up 5 bases and V 6 bases, and 2 bases lay outside the gene matches. Germline CDR1 reads SGHRS; CDR2 reads YFSETQ.

The chain employs TRBV5-1 and TRBJ2-5; 9 nucleotides align to TRBD1. Sample: peripheral blood. The clonotype comes from a woman in her twenties or thirties with active or convalescent COVID-19. CDR3 protein: CASIGQGETQYF. CDR3 DNA sequence: TGCGCCAGCATCGGACAGGGGGAGACCCAGTACTTC.